One and the same sample provided the 11 T cell receptor beta chains below, sequenced in a study of Tregs in tolerant kidney transplant recipients. Sequencing was performed with immunoSEQ multiplex PCR; in TCRdb, only in-frame clones are kept and a portion is missing. The data contain about 66,000 clones, 92% of them seen just once; the ten biggest clones take up approximately 11%. The input for sequencing was CD8+ T cells from blood, taken before the transplant. The source is a human donor who received a combined kidney and bone marrow transplant.

The rearrangement uses TRBV28 and TRBJ1-2; 9 nucleotides agree with TRBD1. The CDR3 runs 15 residues. V shed 3 bases, J shed 3 bases, and the junction held 5 bases outside the gene matches. Germline V gene sequence: CDR1 MDHEN, CDR2 SYDVKM. The CDR3 sequence is CASSFMTGGHYGYTF. DNA of the CDR3: TGTGCCAGCAGTTTCATGACAGGGGGGCACTATGGCTACACCTTC.

This chain links TRBV7-3 with TRBJ2-7; tentative D call: TRBD1 (6 bases). Germline V lookup: CDR1 SGHTA, CDR2 FQGTGA. The CDR3 contains 14 residues. Trimming removed 5 bases at V and 1 base at J, with 12 bases between. As DNA, the CDR3 is TGTGCCAGCAGCCCCATAGGGGGTTCCTACGAGCAGTACTTC. It yields the protein CASSPIGGSYEQYF.

The chain couples TRBV5-6 to TRBJ1-1, with 10 bases identical to TRBD1. CDR1 and CDR2 from the germline V gene are SGHDT and YYEEEE. The CDR3 runs to 14 residues. After removal of 4 bases from V and 4 bases from J, the junction contained 4 bases not matched to a gene. In nucleotides, the CDR3 is TGTGCCAGCAGCGCGGGACAGGGGATCACTGAAGCTTTCTTT. This codes for CASSAGQGITEAFF.

The chain joins TRBV4-1 to TRBJ2-7, with TRBD1 matching 10 bases. The junction had 5 bases not matched to a gene; V was cut back by 2 bases and J by 4 bases. This CDR3 is 15 amino acids long. CDR1 and CDR2 (germline): MGHRA, YSYEKL. This CDR3 reads CASSQPGTGVYEQYF. The CDR3 DNA follows: TGCGCCAGCAGCCAACCTGGGACAGGGGTTTACGAGCAGTACTTC.

This rearrangement joins TRBV11-2 to TRBJ1-1, with D uncertain. The V end lost 5 bases, the J end lost 11 bases, and 12 bases lay between the germline ends. The CDR3 runs 11 residues. Germline V CDR1 and CDR2: SGHAT, FQNNGV. The CDR3 region is CASSHGVGAFF. The CDR3 bases are TGTGCCAGCAGCCACGGGGTCGGGGCTTTCTTT.

The CDR3 region has the DNA TGTGCCAGTAGTATAAGTGGACAGATCTATGGCTACACCTTC. It translates to CASSISGQIYGYTF. V gene TRBV19 combines with J gene TRBJ1-2; possible D gene TRBD1, 6 bases. The CDR3 totals 14 residues. V was shortened by 2 bases and J by 4 bases, with 11 bases between the two germline ends. CDR1 LNHDA and CDR2 SQIVND come from the germline V gene (reference sequence). Based on the CDR3 plus reference TRBV19 and TRBJ1-2, the full variable domain is DGGITQSPKYLFRKEGQNVTLSCEQNLNHDAMYWYRQDPGQGLRLIYYSQIVNDFQKGDIAEGYSVSREKKESFPLTVTSAQKNPTAFYLCASSISGQIYGYTFGSGTRLTVV.

The chain joins TRBV4-1 to TRBJ2-7; TRBD1 matches at 7 bases. The ends lost 3 bases at V and 5 bases at J; junction bases unmatched: 13. Germline assignment: CDR1 MGHRA and CDR2 YSYEKL. The CDR3 runs to 16 residues. This CDR3 is CASSHRQGGVIDEQYF. Here the CDR3 DNA reads TGCGCCAGCAGCCATCGTCAAGGGGGCGTGATCGACGAGCAGTACTTC.

The chain is built from TRBV4-1 and TRBJ1-2; D not resolved. This CDR3 has 12 residues. The V and J ends lost 0 bases and 9 bases respectively, with 8 bases between them. Germline V CDR1 and CDR2: MGHRA, YSYEKL. The DNA for the CDR3 is TGCGCCAGCAGCCAAGATATCAGAAGCTACACCTTC. Amino acid sequence: CASSQDIRSYTF.

V and J are TRBV9 and TRBJ2-1; 8 nucleotides match TRBD2. The CDR3 length is 16 residues. The V segment lost 3 bases and the J segment 9 bases; nucleotides outside the gene matches: 14. CDR1 and CDR2 (germline): SGDLS, YYNGEE. The CDR3 sequence: CASSEWLAGVTGEQFF. The CDR3 region has the DNA TGTGCCAGCAGCGAGTGGCTAGCGGGCGTCACGGGTGAGCAGTTCTTC.

About this clone itself: This CDR3 is also generated by other DNA sequences in the sample. The chain is built from TRBV7-9 and TRBJ2-3; D unclear. The V and J ends lost 5 bases and 5 bases respectively, with 14 bases between them. CDR3 length: 14 amino acids. Germline CDR1 is SEHNR and CDR2 is FQNEAQ (reference sequence). For the CDR3, the DNA is TGTGCCAGCAGCCCTTACTCCGGTTTAGATACGCAGTATTTT. This sequence encodes CASSPYSGLDTQYF.

The gene calls are TRBV6-6 and TRBJ2-7; a weak D match, TRBD2 (5 bases). In germline, CDR1 is MNHNY, CDR2 SVGAGI (reference sequence). CDR3 length: 13 residues. V lost 9 bases, J lost 1 base, and 13 bases lay in between. CDR3 DNA sequence: TGTGCCAGTTCACCCCGCGGGTCCTACGAGCAGTACTTC. This gives the protein CASSPRGSYEQYF.